These 26 T cell receptor beta chains originate from one sample sequenced in a study of T cell responses to AZD1222 COVID-19 vaccine. The table came from immunoSEQ multiplex PCR; TCRdb's copy has only in-frame clones and leaves some out. This table holds about 180,000 clones, 85% to 90% found once. Sequences were derived from peripheral blood, sampled 28 days after the second dose of the MenACWY control vaccine. The receptors derive from an adult who received the MenACWY meningococcal vaccine as a control.

The rearrangement joins TRBV2 to TRBJ2-3; TRBD1 might be the D (7 bases). CDR1 and CDR2 from the germline V gene are SNHLY and FYNNEI. The CDR3 consists of 14 residues. V was clipped by 6 bases and J by 3 bases, with 13 bases between them. CDR3 in DNA: TGTGCCAGCAGAAGGACAGGAGGGACAGATACGCAGTATTTT. The encoded protein is CASRRTGGTDTQYF.

This clone appeared once. This chain connects TRBV9 to TRBJ1-5; 7 positions match TRBD1. J was trimmed by 5 bases and V by 0 bases; bases with no gene match: 2. Germline V gene data show CDR1 as SGDLS and CDR2 as YYNGEE. The CDR3 is made up of 14 amino acids. The CDR3 is CASSVGDSDQPQHF. The CDR3 DNA reads TGTGCCAGCAGCGTAGGGGACAGCGATCAGCCCCAGCATTTT.

J is TRBJ2-2 and V is TRBV19; D possibly uses TRBD1 or TRBD2 (5 bases each). V lost 3 bases to trimming and J lost 3 bases, with 11 bases between them. The CDR3 has 15 amino acids. Germline assignment: CDR1 LNHDA and CDR2 SQIVND (reference sequence). The CDR3 spells CASSMMRGYTGELFF. CDR3 nucleotide sequence: TGTGCCAGTAGTATGATGAGGGGTTACACCGGGGAGCTGTTTTTT.

This chain uses TRBV19 with TRBJ1-3; no clear D gene. The germline gives CDR1 LNHDA, CDR2 SQIVND (reference sequence). This CDR3 comprises 14 residues. Trimming pared 6 bases from V and 0 bases from J, leaving 9 bases between. DNA for the CDR3: TGTGCCAGTAGGCTAGGTTTCTCTGGAAACACCATATATTTT. Protein product: CASRLGFSGNTIYF.

The J gene is TRBJ2-7, the V gene TRBV9, with TRBD2 matching over 10 bases. After removal of 0 bases from V and 3 bases from J, the junction contained 6 bases not matched to a gene. There are 16 residues in the CDR3. Germline V CDR1 and CDR2: SGDLS, YYNGEE. CDR3 sequence: CASSVGNSGGNYEQYF. The CDR3 DNA is TGTGCCAGCAGCGTAGGTAATAGCGGGGGGAACTACGAGCAGTACTTC. Using reference TRBV9 and TRBJ2-7 for the parts outside the CDR3, the full variable domain is DSGVTQTPKHLITATGQRVTLRCSPRSGDLSVYWYQQSLDQGLQFLIQYYNGEERAKGNILERFSAQQFPDLHSELNLSSLELGDSALYFCASSVGNSGGNYEQYFGPGTRLTVT.

The CDR3 region is CASSPPSGLYNQPQHF. CDR3 in DNA: TGTGCCAGCAGCCCACCATCGGGACTGTACAATCAGCCCCAGCATTTT. The V and J genes are TRBV28 and TRBJ1-5; D is perhaps TRBD1 (5 bases). Trimming removed 6 bases from V and 3 bases from J, with 18 bases in between. The CDR3 runs to 16 residues. In germline, CDR1 is MDHEN, CDR2 SYDVKM.

The chain is built from TRBV5-1 and TRBJ1-5, with D maybe TRBD1 (6 bases). The CDR3 spans 15 residues. CDR1 is SGHRS, CDR2 YFSETQ, per germline. Trimming pared 0 bases from V and 2 bases from J, leaving 9 bases between. CDR3 protein: CASSLESGGNQPQHF. In DNA form, the CDR3 reads TGCGCCAGCAGCTTGGAATCAGGGGGCAATCAGCCCCAGCATTTT.

This chain links TRBV9 with TRBJ2-7; 10 bases map to TRBD2. Germline loops: CDR1 SGDLS, CDR2 YYNGEE. Unmatched junction bases numbered 5, after V lost 4 bases and J lost 4 bases. The CDR3 loop spans 14 amino acids. CDR3 loop: CASSISSGRYEQYF. CDR3 sequence (DNA): TGTGCCAGCAGCATCTCTAGCGGGAGATACGAGCAGTACTTC.

The J gene is TRBJ2-2, the V gene TRBV5-4; possible D gene TRBD1, 6 bases. V was cut by 0 bases and J by 7 bases, with 10 bases left in between. The CDR3 loop spans 14 amino acids. Per germline, CDR1 SGHNT and CDR2 YYREEE (reference sequence). The CDR3 loop is CASSLAGVDGELFF. The CDR3 DNA is TGTGCCAGCAGCTTGGCAGGGGTGGACGGGGAGCTGTTTTTT.

The chain joins TRBV5-5 to TRBJ1-5; no reliable D call. This CDR3 spans 13 amino acids. The germline V and J ends were trimmed by 0 bases and 9 bases, with 10 bases remaining between them. Germline CDR1 reads SGHKS; CDR2 reads YYEKEE (reference sequence). The DNA of the CDR3 is TGTGCCAGCAGCTTGGAGGGTCTGGTGCCCCAGCATTTT. Its protein is CASSLEGLVPQHF. Together with reference TRBV5-5 and TRBJ1-5, the CDR3 gives the full variable domain: DAGVTQSPTHLIKTRGQQVTLRCSPISGHKSVSWYQQVLGQGPQFIFQYYEKEERGRGNFPDRFSARQFPNYSSELNVNALLLGDSALYLCASSLEGLVPQHFGDGTRLSIL.

The chain combines TRBV3-1 (or the pseudogene TRBV3-2) with TRBJ2-7; 7 bases line up with TRBD2. CDR3 length equals 18 residues. V lost 3 bases to trimming and J lost 3 bases; unmatched junction nucleotides: 17. Per the germline V gene, CDR1 is LGHDT and CDR2 is YNNKEL (reference sequence). CDR3 sequence: CASSQGISLADLLYEQYF. CDR3 coding DNA: TGTGCCAGCAGCCAGGGGATCTCCCTAGCGGACCTTCTCTACGAGCAGTACTTC.

The rearrangement joins TRBV20-1 to TRBJ2-3; a possible D gene is TRBD1 (5 bases). Germline CDR1 reads DFQATT; CDR2 reads SNEGSKA (reference sequence). Trimming took 3 bases from V and 1 from J, leaving 17 bases between them. CDR3 size: 16 residues. The CDR3 protein is CSASLWGEDRTDTQYF. Written as DNA, the CDR3 is TGCAGTGCTAGTCTATGGGGCGAGGACCGCACAGATACGCAGTATTTT.

The J gene is TRBJ1-1, the V gene TRBV28; D is uncertain. The CDR3 length is 12 residues. CDR1 and CDR2 from the germline V gene are MDHEN and SYDVKM. Trimming took off 11 bases at V and 6 bases at J, with 16 bases between the two ends. In DNA form, the CDR3 reads TGTGCCGCTGCTGGGCTCGACTCTGAAGCTTTCTTT. Its protein is CAAAGLDSEAFF.

The CDR3 DNA reads TGTGCCAGCAGCTCGGACAGGGGGCTTGAGACCCAGTACTTC. It is translated as CASSSDRGLETQYF. The chain recombines TRBV5-4 with TRBJ2-5; TRBD1 matches at 11 bases. The CDR3 is 14 amino acids. V gave up 3 bases and J gave up 5 bases; unmatched junction bases: 3. Germline V gene sequence: CDR1 SGHNT, CDR2 YYREEE (reference sequence).

This chain links TRBV13 with TRBJ2-7; 9 bases align to TRBD2. Per germline, CDR1 PRHDT and CDR2 FYEKMQ (reference sequence). CDR3 length equals 17 residues. V shed 5 bases, J shed 7 bases, and the junction held 18 bases outside the gene matches. The CDR3 DNA is TGTGCCAGCAGCCTTAAGCGGGAGGCCTTAAAGCAGAAGGAGCAGTACTTC. The encoded protein is CASSLKREALKQKEQYF.

V gene TRBV6-2 or TRBV6-3 combines with J gene TRBJ1-1; D is uncertain. The CDR3 is 15 amino acids. The germline CDR1 and CDR2 sequences are MNHEY and SVGEGT. The V and J ends lost 0 bases and 1 base respectively, with 9 bases between them. This CDR3 is CASSYSGTRNTEAFF. The CDR3 nucleotides are TGTGCCAGCAGTTACTCGGGCACGAGGAACACTGAAGCTTTCTTT.

The V call is TRBV19, the J call TRBJ1-1; 7 nucleotides line up with TRBD1. V lost 7 bases, J lost 2 bases, and 7 bases stayed unmatched. Germline CDR1 is LNHDA and CDR2 is SQIVND (reference sequence). The CDR3 is made up of 14 amino acids. The CDR3 loop is CASTTDRLNTEAFF. The CDR3 DNA sequence: TGTGCCAGTACCACGGACAGGCTTAACACTGAAGCTTTCTTT.

The chain is built from TRBV10-2 and TRBJ2-2; D is unresolved. CDR3 length: 13 residues. CDR1 is WSHSY, CDR2 SAAADI, per germline. Trimming stripped 3 bases from V and 2 bases from J, with 4 bases between. As DNA, the CDR3 is TGCGCCAGCAGTGACAGAAACACCGGGGAGCTGTTTTTT. Translation: CASSDRNTGELFF.

This chain joins TRBV28 and TRBJ2-1; 8 nucleotides agree with TRBD1. CDR1 and CDR2 from the germline V gene are MDHEN and SYDVKM. The length of the CDR3 is 11 residues. With 9 bases clipped from V and 9 bases from J, the junction kept 4 bases outside the gene matches. The CDR3 is CASGQGAEQFF. The CDR3 DNA is TGTGCCAGTGGGCAGGGGGCTGAGCAGTTCTTC.

V is TRBV9 and J is TRBJ2-7; 9 nucleotides match TRBD1. V gave up 3 bases and J gave up 4 bases; unmatched junction bases: 5. This CDR3 has 14 residues. Germline CDR1 and CDR2: SGDLS and YYNGEE. The CDR3 region is CASSGRDREYEQYF. The DNA for the CDR3 is TGTGCCAGCAGCGGACGGGACAGGGAGTACGAGCAGTACTTC.

This chain connects TRBV2 to TRBJ2-7, with 11 positions matching TRBD2. The V and J ends lost 1 base and 2 bases, in that order; junction bases with no gene match: 1. Germline V CDR1 and CDR2: SNHLY, FYNNEI. CDR3 length equals 15 residues. Here the CDR3 reads CASSEVLAGAYEQYF. CDR3 sequence (DNA): TGTGCCAGCAGTGAAGTACTAGCGGGGGCCTACGAGCAGTACTTC. Filled out from reference TRBV2 and TRBJ2-7, the complete variable domain reads EPEVTQTPSHQVTQMGQEVILRCVPISNHLYFYWYRQILGQKVEFLVSFYNNEISEKSEIFDDQFSVERPDGSNFTLKIRSTKLEDSAMYFCASSEVLAGAYEQYFGPGTRLTVT.

The V call is TRBV7-2, the J call TRBJ1-2, with TRBD1 matching over 7 bases. The V segment lost 1 base and the J segment 8 bases; nucleotides outside the gene matches: 4. This CDR3 region has 13 residues. Per the germline V gene, CDR1 is SGHTA and CDR2 is FQGNSA. The CDR3 DNA is TGTGCCAGCAGCTTAGGGCAGGGGGGCGGCTACACCTTC. It encodes CASSLGQGGGYTF.

This clone was counted a single time. The V and J genes are TRBV5-1 and TRBJ1-1; D gene ambiguous. CDR1 SGHRS and CDR2 YFSETQ come from the germline V gene. Deletions cut 4 bases from V and 0 bases from J, with 7 bases between. The CDR3 is 13 amino acids. CDR3 in amino acids: CASSARMNTEAFF. CDR3 nucleotide sequence: TGCGCCAGCAGCGCGCGGATGAACACTGAAGCTTTCTTT.

Written as DNA, the CDR3 is TGTGCCAGCAGTCCACCCTACTTAGGCGCCATATATTTT. Translation gives CASSPPYLGAIYF. The chain is built from TRBV6-5 and TRBJ1-3; the D is unclear. Germline CDR1 and CDR2: MNHEY and SVGAGI. The V end was cut by 5 bases, the J end by 11 bases, with 16 bases between. The CDR3 runs to 13 residues.

The gene calls are TRBV6-1 and TRBJ2-3; 8 bases match TRBD1. The CDR3 is made up of 14 amino acids. After removal of 2 bases from V and 4 bases from J, the junction contained 2 bases not matched to a gene. The V gene's germline CDR1 is MNHNS and CDR2 SASEGT. The CDR3 spells CASSELQGADTQYF. The CDR3 DNA reads as TGTGCCAGCAGTGAATTACAGGGGGCAGATACGCAGTATTTT.

The chain has TRBV6-6 and TRBJ2-3; the match to TRBD1 covers 9 bases. The CDR3 has 13 amino acids. Trimming took 8 bases from V and 3 from J; bases not matched to a gene: 3. Per germline, CDR1 MNHNY and CDR2 SVGAGI (reference sequence). The CDR3 DNA follows: TGTGCCAGCCTCGGACAGGGGACAGATACGCAGTATTTT. Its translation: CASLGQGTDTQYF.